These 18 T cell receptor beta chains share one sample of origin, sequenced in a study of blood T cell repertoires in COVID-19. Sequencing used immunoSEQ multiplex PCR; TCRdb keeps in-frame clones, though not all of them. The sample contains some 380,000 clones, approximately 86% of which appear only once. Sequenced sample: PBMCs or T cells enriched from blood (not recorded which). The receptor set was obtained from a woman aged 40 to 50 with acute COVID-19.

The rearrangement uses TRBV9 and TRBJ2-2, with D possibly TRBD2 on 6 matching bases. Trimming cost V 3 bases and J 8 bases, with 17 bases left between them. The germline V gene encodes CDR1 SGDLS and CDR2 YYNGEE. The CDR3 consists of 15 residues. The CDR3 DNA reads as TGTGCCAGCAGCGCACTCGCGGGGTCCCGGGGGGAGCTGTTTTTT. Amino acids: CASSALAGSRGELFF.

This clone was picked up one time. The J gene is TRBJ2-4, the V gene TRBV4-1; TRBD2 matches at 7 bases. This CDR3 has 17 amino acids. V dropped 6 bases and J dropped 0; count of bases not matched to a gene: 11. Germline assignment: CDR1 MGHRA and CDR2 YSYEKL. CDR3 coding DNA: TGCGCCAGCAGGCATATCTCCGGGGGGTTAGCCAAAAACATTCAGTACTTC. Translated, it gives CASRHISGGLAKNIQYF.

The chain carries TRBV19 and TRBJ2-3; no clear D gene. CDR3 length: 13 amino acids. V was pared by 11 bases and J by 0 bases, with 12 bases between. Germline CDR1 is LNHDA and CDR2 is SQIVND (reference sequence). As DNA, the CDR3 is TGTGCCTCAACTGAGACTAGCACAGATACGCAGTATTTT. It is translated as CASTETSTDTQYF.

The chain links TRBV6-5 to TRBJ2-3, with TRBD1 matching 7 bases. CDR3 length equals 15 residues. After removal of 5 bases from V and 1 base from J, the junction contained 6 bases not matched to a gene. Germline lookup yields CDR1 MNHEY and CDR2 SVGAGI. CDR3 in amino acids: CASSRIDRGTDTQYF. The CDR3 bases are TGTGCCAGCAGTAGAATCGACAGGGGCACAGATACGCAGTATTTT.

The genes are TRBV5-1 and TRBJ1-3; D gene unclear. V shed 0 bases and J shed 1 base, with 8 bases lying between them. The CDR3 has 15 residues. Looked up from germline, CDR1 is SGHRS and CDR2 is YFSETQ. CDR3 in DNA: TGCGCCAGCAGCTTGGTAGAGGGTTCTGGAAACACCATATATTTT. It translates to CASSLVEGSGNTIYF. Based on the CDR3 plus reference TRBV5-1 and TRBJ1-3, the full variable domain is KAGVTQTPRYLIKTRGQQVTLSCSPISGHRSVSWYQQTPGQGLQFLFEYFSETQRNKGNFPGRFSGRQFSNSRSEMNVSTLELGDSALYLCASSLVEGSGNTIYFGEGSWLTVV.

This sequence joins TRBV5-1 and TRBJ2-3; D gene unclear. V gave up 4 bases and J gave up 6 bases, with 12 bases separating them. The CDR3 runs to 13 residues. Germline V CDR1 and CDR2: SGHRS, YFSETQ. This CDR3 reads CASSLDMWDTQYF. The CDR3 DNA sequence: TGCGCCAGCAGCCTAGATATGTGGGATACGCAGTATTTT.

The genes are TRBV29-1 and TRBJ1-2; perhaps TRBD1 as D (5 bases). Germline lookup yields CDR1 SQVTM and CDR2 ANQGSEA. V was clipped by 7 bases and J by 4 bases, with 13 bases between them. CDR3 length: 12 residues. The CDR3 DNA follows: TGCAGCGGGGGGGAGTTCGGCTATGGCTACACCTTC. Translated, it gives CSGGEFGYGYTF. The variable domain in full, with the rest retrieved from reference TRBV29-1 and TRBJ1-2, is SAVISQKPSRDICQRGTSLTIQCQVDSQVTMMFWYRQQPGQSLTLIATANQGSEATYESGFVIDKFPISRPNLTFSTLTVSNMSPEDSSIYLCSGGEFGYGYTFGSGTRLTVV.

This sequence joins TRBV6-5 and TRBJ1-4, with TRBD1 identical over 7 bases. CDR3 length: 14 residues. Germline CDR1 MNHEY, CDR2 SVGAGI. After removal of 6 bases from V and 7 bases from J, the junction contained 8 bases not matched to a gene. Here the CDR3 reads CASRPGQRTEKLFF. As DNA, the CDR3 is TGTGCCAGCAGACCGGGACAGCGGACTGAAAAACTGTTTTTT.

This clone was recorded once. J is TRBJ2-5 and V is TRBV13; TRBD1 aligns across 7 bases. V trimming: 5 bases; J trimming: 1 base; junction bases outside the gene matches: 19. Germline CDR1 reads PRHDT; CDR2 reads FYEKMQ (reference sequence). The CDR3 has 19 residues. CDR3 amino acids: CASSGASLFTGTAQETQYF. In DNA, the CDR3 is TGTGCCAGCAGCGGAGCAAGCCTTTTTACCGGGACAGCCCAAGAGACCCAGTACTTC.

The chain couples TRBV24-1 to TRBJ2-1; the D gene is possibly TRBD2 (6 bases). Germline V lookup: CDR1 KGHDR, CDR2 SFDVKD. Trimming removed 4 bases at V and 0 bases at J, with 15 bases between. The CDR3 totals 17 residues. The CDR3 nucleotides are TGTGCCACCAGTGACCCCCCGGGGGAGAGCTCCTACAATGAGCAGTTCTTC. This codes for CATSDPPGESSYNEQFF.

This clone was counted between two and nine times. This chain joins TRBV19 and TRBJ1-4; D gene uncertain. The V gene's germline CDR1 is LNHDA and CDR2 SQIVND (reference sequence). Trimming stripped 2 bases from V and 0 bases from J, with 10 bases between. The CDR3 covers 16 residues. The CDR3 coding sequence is TGTGCCAGTAGTATAATCACGACATCAACTAATGAAAAACTGTTTTTT. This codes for CASSIITTSTNEKLFF.

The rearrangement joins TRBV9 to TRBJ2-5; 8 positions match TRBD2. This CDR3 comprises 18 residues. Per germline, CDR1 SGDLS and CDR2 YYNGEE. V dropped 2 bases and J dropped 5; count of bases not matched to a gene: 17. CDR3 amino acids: CASSVSPQSGGEEETQYF. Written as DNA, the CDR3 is TGTGCCAGCAGCGTTTCCCCCCAATCCGGGGGGGAGGAGGAGACCCAGTACTTC.

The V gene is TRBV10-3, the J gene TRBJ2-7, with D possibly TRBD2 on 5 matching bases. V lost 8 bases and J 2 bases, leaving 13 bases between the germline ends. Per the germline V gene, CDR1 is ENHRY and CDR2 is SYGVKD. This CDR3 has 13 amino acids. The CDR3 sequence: CAISFEGPYEQYF. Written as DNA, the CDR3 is TGTGCCATCTCTTTTGAGGGCCCCTACGAGCAGTACTTC.

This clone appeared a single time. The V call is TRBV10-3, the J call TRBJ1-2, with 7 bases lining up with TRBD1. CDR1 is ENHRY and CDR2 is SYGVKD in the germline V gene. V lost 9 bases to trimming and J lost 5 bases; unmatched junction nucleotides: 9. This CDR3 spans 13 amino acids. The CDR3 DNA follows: TGTGCCATAGCTGACAGGGTTGTTTATGGCTACACCTTC. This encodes CAIADRVVYGYTF.

The CDR3 loop reads CASSPTGLDGYTF. CDR3 DNA sequence: TGTGCCAGCAGCCCGACAGGGCTTGATGGCTACACCTTC. V and J are TRBV7-9 and TRBJ1-2, with 7 nucleotides matching TRBD1. This CDR3 has 13 amino acids. Germline-derived CDR1 and CDR2 are SEHNR and FQNEAQ (reference sequence). The ends lost 5 bases at V and 6 bases at J; junction bases unmatched: 6.

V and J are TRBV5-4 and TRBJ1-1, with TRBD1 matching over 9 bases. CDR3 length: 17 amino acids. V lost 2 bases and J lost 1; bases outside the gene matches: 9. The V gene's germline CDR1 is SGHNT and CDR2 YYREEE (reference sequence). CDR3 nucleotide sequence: TGTGCCAGCAGCTTTGGGCCGGGACAGGGTGCGAACACTGAAGCTTTCTTT. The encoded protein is CASSFGPGQGANTEAFF. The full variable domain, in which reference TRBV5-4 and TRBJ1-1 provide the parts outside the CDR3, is ETGVTQSPTHLIKTRGQQVTLRCSSQSGHNTVSWYQQALGQGPQFIFQYYREEENGRGNFPPRFSGLQFPNYSSELNVNALELDDSALYLCASSFGPGQGANTEAFFGQGTRLTVV.

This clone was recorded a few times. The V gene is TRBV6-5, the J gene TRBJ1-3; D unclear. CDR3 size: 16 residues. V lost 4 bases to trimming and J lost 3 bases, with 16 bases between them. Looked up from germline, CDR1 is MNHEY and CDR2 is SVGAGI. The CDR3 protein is CASSSRSQTLGNTIYF. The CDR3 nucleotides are TGTGCCAGCAGTTCCAGGTCCCAGACCCTTGGAAACACCATATATTTT.

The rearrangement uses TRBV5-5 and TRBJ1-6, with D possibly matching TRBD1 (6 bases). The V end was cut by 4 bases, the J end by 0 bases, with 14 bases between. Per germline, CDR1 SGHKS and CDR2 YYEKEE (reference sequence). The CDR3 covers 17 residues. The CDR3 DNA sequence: TGTGCCAGCAGCCCCATGACAGGCAGCTCCTATAATTCACCCCTCCACTTT. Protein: CASSPMTGSSYNSPLHF.